This TCR beta chain is drawn from a study of blood T cell repertoires in COVID-19. About the study: From T cells, B-cell-depleted T cells, or PBMCs came the material, which was cDNA or gDNA.

This clone has a single count. V trimming: 2 bases; J trimming: 4 bases; junction bases outside the gene matches: 1. This CDR3 has 13 residues. Germline V lookup: CDR1 WNHNN, CDR2 SYGVQD (reference sequence). Assay: immunoSEQ multiplex PCR; the TCRdb copy retains only in-frame clones and omits some. The sample holds under 400,000 clones, roughly 86% seen once. The gene calls are TRBV10-1 and TRBJ2-5; 7 nucleotides align to TRBD1. This sequence was found in a woman aged 25 to 39 with COVID-19, enrolled during active disease. The sequenced sample was peripheral blood. The CDR3 DNA is TGCGCCAGCAGTGAGGCAGGGGGAGAGACCCAGTACTTC. Encoded protein: CASSEAGGETQYF.